The 18 T cell receptor beta chains given below trace back to one sample, sequenced in a study of blood T cell repertoires in COVID-19 (dated by TCRdb to 2019 to 2021). Libraries came from the immunoSEQ multiplex PCR assay. TCRdb's version of the immuneACCESS table is confined to in-frame rearrangements and falls short of the full clone set. An unresolved V gene accounts for under half of the shortfall where checked; the remainder is of unknown origin. Across this sample there are roughly 200,000 clones, with roughly 83% seen only once. The ten largest clonotypes hold roughly 5.9% of the sample. Material for sequencing was PBMCs or T cells enriched from blood (not recorded which). These receptors were taken from a man aged 35 to 55 with acute COVID-19.

The chain joins TRBV5-1 to TRBJ1-1; D may be TRBD1 (5 bases). V was trimmed by 2 bases and J by 1 base, leaving 9 bases between them. This CDR3 has 14 residues. The germline gives CDR1 SGHRS, CDR2 YFSETQ. The CDR3 protein is CASSLRGQNTEAFF. The CDR3 DNA reads TGCGCCAGCAGCTTAAGGGGCCAGAACACTGAAGCTTTCTTT.

At least ten counts were recorded for this clone. V and J are TRBV9 and TRBJ1-2, with TRBD1 matching over 7 bases. After removal of 3 bases from V and 3 bases from J, the junction contained 8 bases not matched to a gene. Germline lookup yields CDR1 SGDLS and CDR2 YYNGEE. The CDR3 contains 15 residues. CDR3 region: CASSGRTGWHYGYTF. The CDR3 region has the DNA TGTGCCAGCAGCGGAAGGACAGGATGGCACTATGGCTACACCTTC.

The chain recombines TRBV11-2 with TRBJ1-1; D is ambiguous. V was shortened by 1 base and J by 4 bases, with 4 bases between the two germline ends. The CDR3 totals 12 residues. The germline CDR1 and CDR2 sequences are SGHAT and FQNNGV. In DNA, the CDR3 is TGTGCCAGCAGCTTAGTGGCCACTGAAGCTTTCTTT. Its protein is CASSLVATEAFF.

V usage is TRBV28 and J usage is TRBJ1-5, with a weak D call TRBD1 (5 bases). The V end was cut by 4 bases, the J end by 3 bases, with 16 bases between. The CDR3 sequence is 16 residues long. The germline gives CDR1 MDHEN, CDR2 SYDVKM. The CDR3 region is CASSYAGTVINQPQHF. CDR3 in DNA: TGTGCCAGCAGTTACGCGGGGACGGTAATCAATCAGCCCCAGCATTTT.

The V call is TRBV5-4, the J call TRBJ1-4; TRBD1 agrees at 7 bases. The V gene end was trimmed by 4 bases and the J gene end by 6 bases; junction bases not matched to a gene: 6. CDR1 is SGHNT and CDR2 is YYREEE in the germline V gene (reference sequence). The CDR3 is made up of 14 amino acids. CDR3 region: CASSQTGFDEKLFF. The CDR3 coding sequence is TGTGCCAGCAGCCAGACAGGGTTTGATGAAAAACTGTTTTTT.

The chain couples TRBV7-2 to TRBJ2-1; weak D call: TRBD1 (6 bases). Germline V CDR1 and CDR2: SGHTA, FQGNSA. V was clipped by 2 bases and J by 4 bases, with 9 bases between them. The CDR3 spans 14 residues. This CDR3 is CASSLWGPYNEQFF. CDR3 nucleotides: TGTGCCAGCAGCTTATGGGGGCCTTACAATGAGCAGTTCTTC. Full variable domain (remainder filled in from reference TRBV7-2 and TRBJ2-1): GAGVSQSPSNKVTEKGKDVELRCDPISGHTALYWYRQSLGQGLEFLIYFQGNSAPDKSGLPSDRFSAERTGGSVSTLTIQRTQQEDSAVYLCASSLWGPYNEQFFGPGTRLTVL.

V usage is TRBV5-1 and J usage is TRBJ2-3; D is undetermined. The germline V and J ends were trimmed by 2 bases and 1 base, with 5 bases remaining between them. The CDR3 totals 13 residues. Germline lookup yields CDR1 SGHRS and CDR2 YFSETQ. In nucleotides, the CDR3 is TGCGCCAGCAGCTTACCGGGCACAGATACGCAGTATTTT. The encoded protein is CASSLPGTDTQYF.

The V call is TRBV2, the J call TRBJ1-2; D is uncertain. V dropped 6 bases and J dropped 6 bases, with 14 bases sitting between them. Germline V lookup: CDR1 SNHLY, CDR2 FYNNEI. The CDR3 length is 13 residues. The CDR3 nucleotides are TGTGCCAGCAGAGCAACCGGACTAGATGGCTACACCTTC. Translating it yields CASRATGLDGYTF.

J is TRBJ2-3 and V is TRBV30; 9 bases map to TRBD2. CDR3 length: 15 residues. The trim removed 0 bases at V and 4 bases at J, leaving 5 bases unmatched. CDR1 GTSNPN and CDR2 SVGIG come from the germline V gene (reference sequence). The CDR3 sequence is CAWSVAGGRSDTQYF. In DNA, the CDR3 is TGTGCCTGGAGTGTAGCGGGAGGAAGGTCAGATACGCAGTATTTT.

The chain couples TRBV5-8 to TRBJ2-2; tentatively, D is TRBD2 (6 bases). V lost 4 bases and J 7 bases, leaving 8 bases between the germline ends. From germline, CDR1 is SGHTS and CDR2 YDEGEE. This CDR3 contains 12 residues. CDR3 protein: CASSRGFGELFF. CDR3 DNA: TGTGCCAGCAGCCGGGGGTTCGGGGAGCTGTTTTTT.

The chain recombines TRBV18 with TRBJ1-2; 8 bases map to TRBD1. CDR3 length equals 13 residues. Trimming took 4 bases from V and 4 from J; bases not matched to a gene: 2. Germline V lookup: CDR1 KGHSH, CDR2 LQKENI. This CDR3 reads CASSQGTGYGYTF. DNA of the CDR3: TGTGCCAGCTCACAGGGGACAGGCTATGGCTACACCTTC. Filled out from reference TRBV18 and TRBJ1-2, the complete variable domain reads NAGVMQNPRHLVRRRGQEARLRCSPMKGHSHVYWYRQLPEEGLKFMVYLQKENIIDESGMPKERFSAEFPKEGPSILRIQQVVRGDSAAYFCASSQGTGYGYTFGSGTRLTVV.

In this sample, this clone turned up a few times. This chain uses TRBV5-1 with TRBJ1-1; the D is unclear. Trimming removed 1 base at V and 1 base at J, with 8 bases between. CDR1 is SGHRS, CDR2 YFSETQ, per germline. This CDR3 comprises 14 residues. Here the CDR3 DNA reads TGCGCCAGCAGCTTGAGCGGGTCGAACACTGAAGCTTTCTTT. Protein: CASSLSGSNTEAFF. Using reference TRBV5-1 and TRBJ1-1 for the parts outside the CDR3, the full variable domain is KAGVTQTPRYLIKTRGQQVTLSCSPISGHRSVSWYQQTPGQGLQFLFEYFSETQRNKGNFPGRFSGRQFSNSRSEMNVSTLELGDSALYLCASSLSGSNTEAFFGQGTRLTVV.

A few counts support this clone. J is TRBJ2-5 and V is TRBV5-1, with 9 bases matching TRBD2. The CDR3 is 14 amino acids. In germline, CDR1 is SGHRS, CDR2 YFSETQ. Losses at the gene ends were 5 bases for V and 5 bases for J; bases not matched to a gene: 7. The CDR3 protein is CASRVAGAVETQYF. DNA of the CDR3: TGCGCCAGCAGGGTAGCGGGAGCGGTGGAGACCCAGTACTTC.

The rearrangement links TRBV5-1 to TRBJ2-3, with D possibly TRBD2 on 6 matching bases. Per the germline V gene, CDR1 is SGHRS and CDR2 is YFSETQ. Trimming shortened V by 4 bases and J by 3 bases, and 9 bases separated the two germline ends. The CDR3 consists of 13 residues. The CDR3 region is CASSVGGTDTQYF. The CDR3, as DNA: TGCGCCAGCAGCGTTGGAGGGACAGATACGCAGTATTTT.

This CDR3 reads CASSVGRGEGGRNTEAFF. CDR3 nucleotide sequence: TGCGCCAGCAGTGTGGGGAGGGGAGAGGGCGGGCGAAACACTGAAGCTTTCTTT. The rearrangement links TRBV10-2 to TRBJ1-1, with D possibly matching TRBD1 (5 bases). This CDR3 has 18 residues. The germline V and J ends were trimmed by 4 bases and 2 bases, with 23 bases remaining between them. The germline V gene encodes CDR1 WSHSY and CDR2 SAAADI.

The J gene is TRBJ2-6, the V gene TRBV28, with TRBD1 as a possible D gene (5 bases). The CDR3 is made up of 15 amino acids. V was pared by 7 bases and J by 2 bases, with 12 bases between. Looked up from germline, CDR1 is MDHEN and CDR2 is SYDVKM. CDR3 DNA: TGTGCCAGCACCCCAGGGTCAACTGGGGCCAACGTCCTGACTTTC. This encodes CASTPGSTGANVLTF.

V is TRBV3-1 (or the pseudogene TRBV3-2) and J is TRBJ1-2; TRBD1 matches 9 bases. The V and J ends lost 4 bases and 7 bases, in that order; junction bases with no gene match: 10. Germline CDR1 and CDR2: LGHDT and YNNKEL (reference sequence). The CDR3 extends over 15 amino acids. CDR3 in DNA: TGTGCCAGCAGCCTCCGGGACAGGGAGTCGAGTGGCTACACCTTC. As protein: CASSLRDRESSGYTF.

The chain links TRBV30 to TRBJ2-7; a weak D match, TRBD1 (6 bases). Trimming took 3 bases from V and 3 from J, leaving 15 bases between them. This CDR3 spans 14 amino acids. Germline V CDR1 and CDR2: GTSNPN, SVGIG (reference sequence). For the CDR3, the DNA is TGTGCCTGGAGCAAGGGACAAGCGATCTACGAGCAGTACTTC. Amino acids: CAWSKGQAIYEQYF.